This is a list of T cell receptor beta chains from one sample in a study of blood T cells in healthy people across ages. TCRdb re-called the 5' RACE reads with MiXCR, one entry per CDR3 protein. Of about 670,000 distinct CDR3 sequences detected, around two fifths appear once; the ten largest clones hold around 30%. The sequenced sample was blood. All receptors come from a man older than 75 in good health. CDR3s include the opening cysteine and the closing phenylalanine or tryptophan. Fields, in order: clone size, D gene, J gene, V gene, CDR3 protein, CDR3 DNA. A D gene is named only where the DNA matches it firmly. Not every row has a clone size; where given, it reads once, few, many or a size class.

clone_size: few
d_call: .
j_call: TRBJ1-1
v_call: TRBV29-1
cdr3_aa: CSVGWGSGRGTEAFF
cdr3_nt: TGCAGCGTTGGCTGGGGTAGCGGGCGAGGCACTGAAGCTTTCTTT

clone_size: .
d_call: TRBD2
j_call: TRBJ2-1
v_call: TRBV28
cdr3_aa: CASSLSSSGSYNEQFF
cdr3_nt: TGTGCCAGCAGTTTATCGTCTAGCGGGTCCTACAATGAGCAGTTCTTC

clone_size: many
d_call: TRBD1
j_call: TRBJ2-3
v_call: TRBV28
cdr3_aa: CASNDRGTDTQYF
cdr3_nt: TGTGCCAGCAACGACAGGGGTACAGATACGCAGTATTTT

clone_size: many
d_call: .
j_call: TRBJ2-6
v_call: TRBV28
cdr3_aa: CASSLGRAGANVLTF
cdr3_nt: TGTGCCAGCAGTTTGGGCAGGGCAGGGGCCAACGTCCTGACTTTC

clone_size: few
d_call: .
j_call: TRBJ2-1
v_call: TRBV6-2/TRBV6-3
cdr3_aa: CASRRLGNEQFF
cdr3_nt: TGTGCCAGCAGGAGACTGGGTAATGAGCAGTTCTTC

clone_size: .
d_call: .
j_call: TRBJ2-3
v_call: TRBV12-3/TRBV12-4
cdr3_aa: CASSLGSVLLRAIGTDMQYF
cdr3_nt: TGTGCCAGCAGTTTGGGTTCAGTACTATTAAGAGCGATAGGCACAGATATGCAGTATTTT

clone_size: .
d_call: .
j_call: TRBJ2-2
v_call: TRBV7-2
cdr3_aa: CASSPRGPGELFF
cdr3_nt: TGTGCCAGCAGCCCCCGAGGGCCCGGGGAGCTGTTTTTT

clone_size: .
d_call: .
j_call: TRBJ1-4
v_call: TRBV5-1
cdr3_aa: CASSFGSASANEKLFF
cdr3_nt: TGCGCCAGCAGCTTCGGTTCGGCTTCTGCTAATGAAAAACTGTTTTTT

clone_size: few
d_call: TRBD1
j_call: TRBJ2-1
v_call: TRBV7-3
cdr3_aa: CASSQGQGHNEQFF
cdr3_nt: TGTGCCAGCAGTCAAGGACAGGGTCACAATGAGCAGTTCTTC

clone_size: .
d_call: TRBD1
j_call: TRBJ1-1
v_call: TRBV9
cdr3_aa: CASSGTGVESPTEAFF
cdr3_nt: TGTGCCAGCAGCGGGACAGGCGTCGAGTCCCCCACTGAAGCTTTCTTT

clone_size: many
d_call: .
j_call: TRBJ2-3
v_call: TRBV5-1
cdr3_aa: CASSLARAATNTDTQYF
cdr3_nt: TGCGCCAGCAGCTTGGCCAGGGCGGCGACGAACACAGATACGCAGTATTTT

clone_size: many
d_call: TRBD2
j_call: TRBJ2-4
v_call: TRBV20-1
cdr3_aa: CSAVRRDYENIQYF
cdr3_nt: TGCAGTGCCGTTCGACGGGACTATGAAAACATTCAGTACTTC

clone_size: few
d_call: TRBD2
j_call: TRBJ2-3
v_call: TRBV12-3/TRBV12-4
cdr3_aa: CASSLAGFASTDTQYF
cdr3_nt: TGTGCCAGCAGCCTAGCGGGGTTCGCTAGCACAGATACGCAGTATTTT

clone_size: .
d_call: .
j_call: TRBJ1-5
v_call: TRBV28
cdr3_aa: CASRRKQGDSNQPQHF
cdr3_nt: TGTGCCAGCAGAAGGAAACAAGGGGATAGCAATCAGCCCCAGCATTTT

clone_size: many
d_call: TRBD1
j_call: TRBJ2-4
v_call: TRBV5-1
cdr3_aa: CASSLGQGNIQYF
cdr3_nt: TGCGCCAGCAGCTTGGGACAGGGAAACATTCAGTACTTC

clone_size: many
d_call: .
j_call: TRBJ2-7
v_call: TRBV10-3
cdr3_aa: CAIRAPLGNEQYF
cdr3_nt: TGTGCCATCAGGGCTCCCCTGGGAAACGAGCAGTACTTC

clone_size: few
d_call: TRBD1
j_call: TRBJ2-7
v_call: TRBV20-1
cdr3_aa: CSALAQGLSEQYF
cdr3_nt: TGCAGTGCCTTGGCACAGGGGCTTAGCGAGCAGTACTTC

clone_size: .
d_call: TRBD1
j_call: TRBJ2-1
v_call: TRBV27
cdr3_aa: CASSFRQGLEQFF
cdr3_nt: TGTGCCAGCAGTTTTCGACAGGGTTTAGAGCAGTTCTTC

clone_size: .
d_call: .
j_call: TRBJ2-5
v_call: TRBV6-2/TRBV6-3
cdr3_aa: CAGSLPGIQETQYF
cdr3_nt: TGTGCCGGCAGTTTGCCCGGAATCCAAGAGACCCAGTACTTC

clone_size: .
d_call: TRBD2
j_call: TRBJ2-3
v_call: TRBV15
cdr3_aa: CATSRGPSGRYTQYF
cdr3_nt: TGTGCCACCAGCAGAGGTCCTAGCGGGAGGTATACGCAGTATTTT

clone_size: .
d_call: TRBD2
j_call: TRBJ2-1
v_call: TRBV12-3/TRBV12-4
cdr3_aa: CASSQLAGGGDEQFF
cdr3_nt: TGTGCCAGCAGTCAACTAGCGGGGGGAGGCGATGAGCAGTTCTTC

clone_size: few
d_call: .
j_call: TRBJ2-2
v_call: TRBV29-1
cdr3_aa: CSVAALANTGELFF
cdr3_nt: TGCAGCGTCGCCGCACTAGCGAACACCGGGGAGCTGTTTTTT